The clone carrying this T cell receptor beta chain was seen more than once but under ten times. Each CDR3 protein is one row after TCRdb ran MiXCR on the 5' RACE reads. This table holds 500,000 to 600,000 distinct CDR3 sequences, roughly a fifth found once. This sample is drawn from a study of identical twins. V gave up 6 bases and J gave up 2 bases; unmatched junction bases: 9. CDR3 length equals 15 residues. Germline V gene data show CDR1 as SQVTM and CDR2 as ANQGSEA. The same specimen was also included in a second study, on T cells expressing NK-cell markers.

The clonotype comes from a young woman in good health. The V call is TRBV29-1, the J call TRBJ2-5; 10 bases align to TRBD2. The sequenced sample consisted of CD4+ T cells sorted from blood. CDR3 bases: TGCAGCGTCGCGTTAGCGGGGGGAATTCAAGAGACCCAGTACTTC. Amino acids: CSVALAGGIQETQYF.